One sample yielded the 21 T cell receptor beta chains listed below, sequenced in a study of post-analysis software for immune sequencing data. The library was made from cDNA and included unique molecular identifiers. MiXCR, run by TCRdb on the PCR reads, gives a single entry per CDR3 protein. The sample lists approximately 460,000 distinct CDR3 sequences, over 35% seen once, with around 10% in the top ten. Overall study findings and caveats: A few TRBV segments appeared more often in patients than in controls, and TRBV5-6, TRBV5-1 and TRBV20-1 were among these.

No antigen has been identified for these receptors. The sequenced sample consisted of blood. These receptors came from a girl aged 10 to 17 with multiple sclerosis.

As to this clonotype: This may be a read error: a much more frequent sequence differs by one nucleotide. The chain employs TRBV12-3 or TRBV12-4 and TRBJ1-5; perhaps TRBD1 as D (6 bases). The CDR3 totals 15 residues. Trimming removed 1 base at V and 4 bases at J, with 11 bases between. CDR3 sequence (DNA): TGTGCCAGCAGTTTAGATCTTCAGGGGAATCAGCCCCAGCATTTT. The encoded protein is CASSLDLQGNQPQHF.

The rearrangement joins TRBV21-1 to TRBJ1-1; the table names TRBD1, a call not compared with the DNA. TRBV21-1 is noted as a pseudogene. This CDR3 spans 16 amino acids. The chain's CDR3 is CASSKLGDRLITEAFF. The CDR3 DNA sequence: TGTGCCAGCAGCAAGCTTGGGGACAGGTTGATCACTGAAGCTTTCTTT.

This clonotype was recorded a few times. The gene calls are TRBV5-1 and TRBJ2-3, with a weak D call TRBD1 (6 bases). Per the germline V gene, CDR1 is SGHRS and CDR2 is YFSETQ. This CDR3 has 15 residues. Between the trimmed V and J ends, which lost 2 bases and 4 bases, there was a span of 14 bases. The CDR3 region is CASSLDRISADTQYF. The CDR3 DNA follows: TGCGCCAGCAGCTTAGACAGGATAAGCGCAGATACGCAGTATTTT.

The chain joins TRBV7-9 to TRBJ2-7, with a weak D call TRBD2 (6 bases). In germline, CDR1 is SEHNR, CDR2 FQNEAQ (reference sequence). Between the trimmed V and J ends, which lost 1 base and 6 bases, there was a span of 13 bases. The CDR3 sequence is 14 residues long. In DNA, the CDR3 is TGTGCCAGCAGCTTAGAACTAGCTTTCGCCGAGCAGTACTTC. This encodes CASSLELAFAEQYF. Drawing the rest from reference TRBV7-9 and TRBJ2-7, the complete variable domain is DTGVSQNPRHKITKRGQNVTFRCDPISEHNRLYWYRQTLGQGPEFLTYFQNEAQLEKSRLLSDRFSAERPKGSFSTLEIQRTEQGDSAMYLCASSLELAFAEQYFGPGTRLTVT.

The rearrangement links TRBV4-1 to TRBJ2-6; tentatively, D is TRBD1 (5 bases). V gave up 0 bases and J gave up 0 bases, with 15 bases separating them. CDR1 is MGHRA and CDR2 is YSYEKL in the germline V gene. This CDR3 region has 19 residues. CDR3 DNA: TGCGCCAGCAGCCAAGATTGGACACCAGAGAGCTCTGGGGCCAACGTCCTGACTTTC. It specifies CASSQDWTPESSGANVLTF.

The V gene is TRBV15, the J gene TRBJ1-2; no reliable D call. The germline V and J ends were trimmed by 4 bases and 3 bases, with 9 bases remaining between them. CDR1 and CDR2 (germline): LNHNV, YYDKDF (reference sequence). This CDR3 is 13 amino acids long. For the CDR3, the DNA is TGTGCCACCAGCATTTCTACAGACTATGGCTACACCTTC. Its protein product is CATSISTDYGYTF.

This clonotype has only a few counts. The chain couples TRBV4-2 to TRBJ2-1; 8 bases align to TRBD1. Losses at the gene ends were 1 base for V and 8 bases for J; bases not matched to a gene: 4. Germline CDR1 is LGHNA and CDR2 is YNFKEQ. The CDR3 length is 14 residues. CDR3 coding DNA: TGTGCCAGCAGCCAAGGGGACAGGTGGGATGAGCAGTTCTTC. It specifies CASSQGDRWDEQFF.

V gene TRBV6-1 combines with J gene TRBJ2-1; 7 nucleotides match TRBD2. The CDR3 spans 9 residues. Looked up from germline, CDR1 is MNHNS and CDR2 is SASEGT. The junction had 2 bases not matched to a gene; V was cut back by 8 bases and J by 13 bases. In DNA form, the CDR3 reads TGTGCCAGCGGGGGGGATCAGTTCTTC. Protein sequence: CASGGDQFF.

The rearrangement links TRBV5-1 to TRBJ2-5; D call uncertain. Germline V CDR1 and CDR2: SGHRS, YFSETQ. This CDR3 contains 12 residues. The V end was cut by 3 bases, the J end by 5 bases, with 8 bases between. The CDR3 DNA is TGCGCCAGCAGCTATACTCGGGAGACCCAGTACTTC. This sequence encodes CASSYTRETQYF.

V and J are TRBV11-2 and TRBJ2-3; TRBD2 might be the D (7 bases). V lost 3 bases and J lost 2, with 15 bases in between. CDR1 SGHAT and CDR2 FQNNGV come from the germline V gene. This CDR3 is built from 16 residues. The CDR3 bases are TGTGCCAGCAGCTTTCTGGGGGGGCGGTCCACAGATACGCAGTATTTT. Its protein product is CASSFLGGRSTDTQYF.

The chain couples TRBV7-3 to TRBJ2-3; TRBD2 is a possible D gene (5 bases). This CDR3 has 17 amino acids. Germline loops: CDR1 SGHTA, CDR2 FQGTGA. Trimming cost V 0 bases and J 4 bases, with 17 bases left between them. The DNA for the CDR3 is TGTGCCAGCAGCTTAACGGGTTACGGGGTTTTTGCAGATACGCAGTATTTT. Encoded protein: CASSLTGYGVFADTQYF.

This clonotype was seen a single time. CDR3 nucleotides: TGTGCCAGCAGCTCGTTCGGACCCACGGGCTTGACAGATACGCAGTATTTT. Translation gives CASSSFGPTGLTDTQYF. V usage is TRBV7-8 and J usage is TRBJ2-3; the D is unclear. Germline V gives CDR1 SGHVS, CDR2 FQNEAQ. The V end lost 4 bases, the J end lost 3 bases, and 20 bases lay between the germline ends. This CDR3 contains 17 residues.

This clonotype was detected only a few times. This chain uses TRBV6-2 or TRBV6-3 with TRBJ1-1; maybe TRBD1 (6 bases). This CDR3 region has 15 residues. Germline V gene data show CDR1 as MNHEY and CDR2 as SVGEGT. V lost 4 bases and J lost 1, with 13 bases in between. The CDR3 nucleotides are TGTGCCAGCAGTTTACGGGGGCGCGGGAACACTGAAGCTTTCTTT. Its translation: CASSLRGRGNTEAFF.

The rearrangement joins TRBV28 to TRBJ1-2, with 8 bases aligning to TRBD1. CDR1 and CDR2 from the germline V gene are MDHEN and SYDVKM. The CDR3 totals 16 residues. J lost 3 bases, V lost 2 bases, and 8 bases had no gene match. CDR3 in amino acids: CASSLGGQGLHYGYTF. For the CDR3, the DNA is TGTGCCAGCAGTTTAGGCGGACAGGGTCTTCACTATGGCTACACCTTC.

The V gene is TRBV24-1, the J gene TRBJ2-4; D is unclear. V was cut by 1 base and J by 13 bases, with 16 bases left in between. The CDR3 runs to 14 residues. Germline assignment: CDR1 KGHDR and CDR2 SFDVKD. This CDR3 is CATSDFGPDNEQYF. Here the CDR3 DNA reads TGTGCCACCAGTGATTTTGGGCCAGACAATGAGCAGTACTTC.

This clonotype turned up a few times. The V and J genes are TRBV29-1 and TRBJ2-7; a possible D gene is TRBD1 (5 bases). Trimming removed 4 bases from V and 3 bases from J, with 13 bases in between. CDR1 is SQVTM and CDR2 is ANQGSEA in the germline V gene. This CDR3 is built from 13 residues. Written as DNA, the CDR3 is TGCAGCGTTGCCTACAGGCCCCTCTACGAGCAGTACTTC. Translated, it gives CSVAYRPLYEQYF.

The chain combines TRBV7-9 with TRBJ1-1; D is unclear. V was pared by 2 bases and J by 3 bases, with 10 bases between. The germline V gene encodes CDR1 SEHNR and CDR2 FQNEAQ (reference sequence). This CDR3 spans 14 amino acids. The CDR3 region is CASSLNGEDTEAFF. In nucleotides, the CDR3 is TGTGCCAGCAGCTTAAATGGGGAAGACACTGAAGCTTTCTTT.

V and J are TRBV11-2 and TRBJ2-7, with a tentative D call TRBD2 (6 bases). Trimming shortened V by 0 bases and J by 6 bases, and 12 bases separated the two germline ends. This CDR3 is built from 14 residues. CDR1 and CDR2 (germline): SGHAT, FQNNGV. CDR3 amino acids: CASSLDRGEVEQYF. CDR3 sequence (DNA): TGTGCCAGCAGCTTAGATCGTGGGGAGGTCGAGCAGTACTTC.

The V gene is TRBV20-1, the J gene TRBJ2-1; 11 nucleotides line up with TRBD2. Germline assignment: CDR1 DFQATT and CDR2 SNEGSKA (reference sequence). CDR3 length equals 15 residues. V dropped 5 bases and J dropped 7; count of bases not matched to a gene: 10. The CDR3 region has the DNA TGCAGTGCTGTGCTTCTAGCGGGAGGAGTGAATGAGCAGTTCTTC. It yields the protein CSAVLLAGGVNEQFF.

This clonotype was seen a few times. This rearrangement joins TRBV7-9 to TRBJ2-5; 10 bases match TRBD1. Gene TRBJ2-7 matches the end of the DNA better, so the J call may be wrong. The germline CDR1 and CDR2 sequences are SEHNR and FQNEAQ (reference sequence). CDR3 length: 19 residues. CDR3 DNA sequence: TGTGCCAGCAGCCAAGGGACAGGGGCCAACCAAAGGAGGTGGTACGAGCAGTACTTC. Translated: CASSQGTGANQRRWYEQYF.

The CDR3 nucleotides read TGTGCCAGCAGCTTATTCGGCCCGAGCACAGATACGCAGTATTTT. Its protein is CASSLFGPSTDTQYF. The chain couples TRBV7-2 to TRBJ2-3; D is ambiguous. The CDR3 has 15 residues. V lost 2 bases, J lost 0 bases, and 9 bases lay in between. Germline V gene sequence: CDR1 SGHTA, CDR2 FQGNSA.